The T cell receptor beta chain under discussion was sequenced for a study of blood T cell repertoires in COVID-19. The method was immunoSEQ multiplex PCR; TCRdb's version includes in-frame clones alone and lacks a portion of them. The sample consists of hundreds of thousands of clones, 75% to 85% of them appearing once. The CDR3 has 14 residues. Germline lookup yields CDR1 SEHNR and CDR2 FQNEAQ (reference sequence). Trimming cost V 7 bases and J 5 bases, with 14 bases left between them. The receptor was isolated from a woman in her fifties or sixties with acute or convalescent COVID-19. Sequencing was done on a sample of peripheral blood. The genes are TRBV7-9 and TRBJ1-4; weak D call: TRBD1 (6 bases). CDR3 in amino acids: CASTHRVNNEKLFF. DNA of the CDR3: TGTGCCAGCACGCACAGGGTCAACAATGAAAAACTGTTTTTT.